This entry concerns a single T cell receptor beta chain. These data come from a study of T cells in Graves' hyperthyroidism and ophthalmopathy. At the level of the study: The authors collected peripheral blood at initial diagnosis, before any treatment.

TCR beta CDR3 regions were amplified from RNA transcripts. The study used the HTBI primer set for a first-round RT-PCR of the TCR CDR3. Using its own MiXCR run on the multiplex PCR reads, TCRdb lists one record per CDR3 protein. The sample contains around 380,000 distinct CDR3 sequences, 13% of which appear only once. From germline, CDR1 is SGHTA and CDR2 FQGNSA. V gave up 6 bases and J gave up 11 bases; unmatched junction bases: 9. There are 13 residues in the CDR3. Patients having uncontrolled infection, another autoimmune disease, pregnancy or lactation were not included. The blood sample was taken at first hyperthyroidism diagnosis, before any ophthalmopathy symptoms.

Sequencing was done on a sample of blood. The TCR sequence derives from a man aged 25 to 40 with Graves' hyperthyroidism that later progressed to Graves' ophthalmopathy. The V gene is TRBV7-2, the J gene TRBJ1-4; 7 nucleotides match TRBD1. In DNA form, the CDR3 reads TGTGCCAGCAGGCAGACAGGGTCGAGCAAACTGTTTTTT. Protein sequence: CASRQTGSSKLFF.